A selection of T cell receptor beta chains follows, all from one sample in a study of T cell responses to AZD1222 COVID-19 vaccine. Sequencing used immunoSEQ multiplex PCR; TCRdb keeps in-frame clones, though not all of them. The data show tens of thousands of clones, just over 90% seen once. Sequencing was performed on peripheral blood, taken on day 0 of AZD1222 vaccination. The origin of the receptors is an adult in good health. CDR3s include the opening cysteine and the closing phenylalanine or tryptophan. D genes are given only for firm matches. Clone size is stated in some rows and not others, as once, few, many or a class when expanded.

j_gene | abundance | v_gene | d_gene | CDR3nt | CDR3aa
TRBJ2-7 | NA | TRBV29-1 | TRBD2 | TGCAGCGTTGGGGCTAGCGGGGCCTACGAGCAGTACTTC | CSVGASGAYEQYF
TRBJ1-2 | NA | TRBV5-6 | NA | TGTGCCAGCAGCTCGACGGGAGGAGGGTATGGCTACACCTTC | CASSSTGGGYGYTF
TRBJ2-4 | NA | TRBV5-4 | NA | TGTGCCAGCAGCCGCGAGGATGGGGTCCGCAAAAACATTCAGTACTTC | CASSREDGVRKNIQYF
TRBJ1-1 | NA | TRBV5-1 | NA | TGCGCCAGCAGCCTGGACCGCGGGGGATCTGGCACTGAAGCTTTCTTT | CASSLDRGGSGTEAFF
TRBJ2-7 | NA | TRBV6-6 | NA | TGTGCCAGCAGTTACTCAGGACTACCCTACGAGCAGTACTTC | CASSYSGLPYEQYF
TRBJ2-7 | few | TRBV5-1 | TRBD2 | TGCGCCAGCAGCATTAGCGGGAGTCGATCCTACGAGCAGTACTTC | CASSISGSRSYEQYF
TRBJ2-7 | NA | TRBV28 | TRBD1 | TGTGCCAGCAGACCCATGGGACAGGGGGTCTACGAGCAGTACTTC | CASRPMGQGVYEQYF
TRBJ2-7 | NA | TRBV18 | TRBD1 | TGTGCCAGCTCACCGGGGACAGGGCGGTCCGAGCAGTACTTC | CASSPGTGRSEQYF
TRBJ2-7 | NA | TRBV27 | TRBD1 | TGTGCCAGCAGTCAAGGGACAGGGCTTAATTACGAGCAGTACTTC | CASSQGTGLNYEQYF
TRBJ2-6 | NA | TRBV6-2/TRBV6-3 | NA | TGTGCCAGCAGTGCAGACTCTGGGGCCAACGTCCTGACTTTC | CASSADSGANVLTF
TRBJ2-7 | NA | TRBV27 | NA | TGTGCCAGCAGTTTAAAGGGCAGCGGCTCCTACGAGCAGTACTTC | CASSLKGSGSYEQYF
TRBJ1-1 | NA | TRBV5-1 | NA | TGCGCCAGCAGCTTGGGTCGGGTGAAGAACACTGAAGCTTTCTTT | CASSLGRVKNTEAFF
TRBJ2-3 | NA | TRBV5-1 | NA | TGCGCCAGCAGCTTGGTAATAGATACGCAGTATTTT | CASSLVIDTQYF
TRBJ2-3 | NA | TRBV5-5 | NA | TGTGCCAGCAGCCACCGGGCCCTTTCCCGCACAGATACGCAGTATTTT | CASSHRALSRTDTQYF
TRBJ2-1 | NA | TRBV3-1/TRBV3-2 | NA | TGTGCCAGCAGGGGGAGCTCCTACAATGAGCAGTTCTTC | CASRGSSYNEQFF
TRBJ2-5 | NA | TRBV10-1 | NA | TGCGCCAGCAGTGAGGGGCGGCGGCGGGAGACCCAGTACTTC | CASSEGRRRETQYF
TRBJ2-7 | NA | TRBV9 | NA | TGTGCCAGCAGCGTAGATGGGGGGTCCTACGAGCAGTACTTC | CASSVDGGSYEQYF
TRBJ2-2 | NA | TRBV11-2 | NA | TGTGCCAGCAGCTTCAGTGCGTTCGGGGAGCTGTTTTTT | CASSFSAFGELFF
TRBJ1-1 | NA | TRBV5-4 | NA | TGTGCCAGCAGCACCGCTTTGGCGAACACTGAAGCTTTCTTT | CASSTALANTEAFF
TRBJ2-2 | NA | TRBV10-1 | NA | TGCGCCAGCAGTGAGAAGCACACCGGGGAGCTGTTTTTT | CASSEKHTGELFF
TRBJ1-2 | NA | TRBV6-2/TRBV6-3 | NA | TGTGCCAGCAGTTACCCAGCGGGGAAACTCTTTGGCTACACCTTC | CASSYPAGKLFGYTF
TRBJ2-5 | NA | TRBV5-1 | NA | TGCGCCAGCAGCTTTGTGAACGACCAAGAGACCCAGTACTTC | CASSFVNDQETQYF
TRBJ2-1 | NA | TRBV18 | NA | TGTGCCAGCTCACGGGAGCTCGTAGTGAGTGAGCAGTTCTTC | CASSRELVVSEQFF
TRBJ1-2 | NA | TRBV5-1 | NA | TGCGCCAGCAGCACCACAGCCGGGGGGACCCGATATGGCTACACCTTC | CASSTTAGGTRYGYTF
TRBJ2-7 | NA | TRBV30 | TRBD2 | TGTGCCTGGAGTGGGACTAGCCTCTACGAGCAGTACTTC | CAWSGTSLYEQYF
TRBJ1-1 | NA | TRBV30 | NA | TGTGCCTGGAGTGCCCGGGGGACTTTGAACACTGAAGCTTTCTTT | CAWSARGTLNTEAFF
TRBJ2-3 | NA | TRBV9 | NA | TGTGCCAGCAGCGTAGCTGGGGCCACAGATACGCAGTATTTT | CASSVAGATDTQYF
TRBJ2-1 | NA | TRBV4-2 | NA | TGTGCCAGCAGCCAAGAAGGGGGAAGCTCCTACAATGAGCAGTTCTTC | CASSQEGGSSYNEQFF
TRBJ2-7 | once | TRBV19 | NA | TGTGCCAGTAACCGGCAGGGGAAAGACTACGAGCAGTACTTC | CASNRQGKDYEQYF
TRBJ1-1 | once | TRBV3-1/TRBV3-2 | TRBD1 | TGTGCCAGCAGCCAAGGGTGGGACAGTTCCAGTGAGGCTTTCTTT | CASSQGWDSSSEAFF
TRBJ2-3 | NA | TRBV5-1 | NA | TGCGCCAGCAGCCCCCCCCGGGATACGCAGTATTTT | CASSPPRDTQYF
TRBJ1-6 | NA | TRBV5-1 | NA | TGCGCCAGCAGCCTTGGGGCTGCGGGTTCACCCCTCCACTTT | CASSLGAAGSPLHF
TRBJ1-5 | NA | TRBV7-2 | NA | TGTGCCAGCAGCGCCTGGGGGGAGGCCAATCAGCCCCAGCATTTT | CASSAWGEANQPQHF
TRBJ1-1 | NA | TRBV29-1 | TRBD1 | TGCAGCGCGGACAGGGCCCAGGTTGGTGAAGCTTTCTTT | CSADRAQVGEAFF
TRBJ2-7 | few | TRBV7-3 | NA | TGTGCCAGCAGCTTAGGGTCAGGGAAAACCTACGAGCAGTACTTC | CASSLGSGKTYEQYF
TRBJ2-7 | once | TRBV5-1 | NA | TGCGCCAGCAGCGTGGGACTGGCGGGTCTCTACGAGCAGTACTTC | CASSVGLAGLYEQYF
TRBJ1-2 | NA | TRBV28 | NA | TGTGCCAGCACCGTCGCGAACTATGGCTACACCTTC | CASTVANYGYTF
TRBJ2-1 | NA | TRBV5-1 | NA | TGCGCCAGCAGGGGCGGAGAGGGACTTCTCTACAATGAGCAGTTCTTC | CASRGGEGLLYNEQFF
TRBJ1-5 | NA | TRBV7-9 | NA | TGTGCCAGCAGCCCGATGACAGGATTCCAGCCCCAGCATTTT | CASSPMTGFQPQHF
TRBJ1-1 | NA | TRBV19 | NA | TGTGCCAGTAGTATAGGGGGGGCATTGAACACTGAAGCTTTCTTT | CASSIGGALNTEAFF
TRBJ2-5 | NA | TRBV5-1 | TRBD2 | TGCGCCAGCAGCGCCGGGACTAGCGGATCGGAGACCCAGTACTTC | CASSAGTSGSETQYF
TRBJ2-5 | NA | TRBV7-3 | TRBD1 | TGTGCCAGCAGCTCCGGGACAGGGTCCGTCGGAGAGACCCAGTACTTC | CASSSGTGSVGETQYF
TRBJ2-5 | NA | TRBV28 | NA | TGTGCCAGCAGTATAAATCCGGGACACCAAGAGACCCAGTACTTC | CASSINPGHQETQYF
TRBJ2-1 | NA | TRBV19 | NA | TGTGCCAGTAGTATATTGGGTAGCAGAGGTTACAATGAGCAGTTCTTC | CASSILGSRGYNEQFF
TRBJ1-2 | NA | TRBV3-1/TRBV3-2 | TRBD1 | TGTGCCAGCAGCCAAACCCCCGGGACAGGGGTTTGGGGTGATGGCTACACCTTC | CASSQTPGTGVWGDGYTF
TRBJ2-2 | NA | TRBV24-1 | TRBD1 | TGTGCCACCAGTGATCTCGGGACAGATGCTAACACCGGGGAGCTGTTTTTT | CATSDLGTDANTGELFF
TRBJ1-6 | NA | TRBV28 | NA | TGTGCCAGCAGTTTTAACAGTTTCTCCTATAATTCACCCCTCCACTTT | CASSFNSFSYNSPLHF